The 29 T cell receptor beta chains below were found in one sample sequenced in a study of cytomegalovirus exposure and HLA in healthy donors. This PCR relied on a set of 60 Vbeta primers and 13 Jbeta primers. The protocol was immunoSEQ multiplex PCR, while the TCRdb copy is restricted to in-frame clones and leaves out a portion. The sample lists about 160,000 clones; around four fifths were seen once. Material: PBMCs. The receptors originated from a man aged 18 to 30 in good health and CMV-seropositive.

This sequence joins TRBV4-1 and TRBJ2-7; 8 positions agree with TRBD2. Per the germline V gene, CDR1 is MGHRA and CDR2 is YSYEKL. This CDR3 contains 13 residues. V was clipped by 4 bases and J by 3 bases; unmatched bases: 2. CDR3 protein: CASSRGLDYEQYF. As DNA, the CDR3 is TGCGCCAGCAGCCGGGGACTAGACTACGAGCAGTACTTC.

This chain connects TRBV2 to TRBJ1-5; D perhaps matches TRBD1 (5 bases). CDR3 length equals 13 residues. Germline lookup yields CDR1 SNHLY and CDR2 FYNNEI. Between the trimmed V and J ends, which lost 3 bases and 4 bases, there was a span of 7 bases. This chain's CDR3 is CASSEEGNQPQHF. Here the CDR3 DNA reads TGTGCCAGCAGTGAGGAGGGGAATCAGCCCCAGCATTTT.

This clone was detected only a few times. The gene calls are TRBV7-8 and TRBJ2-1; 12 bases match TRBD2. V lost 1 base, J lost 6 bases, and 7 bases stayed unmatched. Germline V gene lookup returns CDR1 SGHVS and CDR2 FQNEAQ. The CDR3 runs 17 residues. CDR3: CASSLGGRGLAGNEQFF. CDR3 nucleotide sequence: TGTGCCAGCAGCTTAGGGGGGAGGGGACTAGCGGGCAATGAGCAGTTCTTC.

This rearrangement joins TRBV14 to TRBJ1-1; D may be TRBD1 (5 bases). The V and J ends lost 4 bases and 8 bases respectively, with 11 bases between them. In germline, CDR1 is SGHDN, CDR2 FVKESK. The length of the CDR3 is 12 residues. For the CDR3, the DNA is TGTGCCAGCAGCCCCAGGGTGGGGGAAGCTTTCTTT. Protein: CASSPRVGEAFF.

The chain recombines TRBV11-3 with TRBJ2-7; the match to TRBD2 covers 13 bases. J gave up 2 bases and V 5 bases, and 12 bases lay outside the gene matches. Germline V gene sequence: CDR1 SGHNT, CDR2 YENEEA. The CDR3 extends over 18 amino acids. CDR3 protein: CASSPRLAGGQLAYEQYF. CDR3 DNA: TGTGCCAGCAGCCCCCGACTAGCGGGAGGCCAACTGGCCTACGAGCAGTACTTC.

A single count supports this clone. The genes are TRBV6-1 and TRBJ2-5; D is undetermined. The V and J ends lost 7 bases and 5 bases respectively, with 11 bases between them. From germline, CDR1 is MNHNS and CDR2 SASEGT. The CDR3 is 12 residues long. The CDR3 region has the DNA TGTGCCAGCACTGTGAGCAGGGAGACCCAGTACTTC. Its translation: CASTVSRETQYF.

This rearrangement joins TRBV4-2 to TRBJ2-7; TRBD2 might be the D (6 bases). The CDR3 spans 19 residues. Germline CDR1 and CDR2: LGHNA and YNFKEQ. V was trimmed by 1 base and J by 0 bases, leaving 22 bases between them. In nucleotides, the CDR3 is TGTGCCAGCAGCCAAGTTAGGGCGAAGATTAGCGGAAGCTCCTACGAGCAGTACTTC. Protein: CASSQVRAKISGSSYEQYF.

In regard to this clone: The conserved final phenylalanine or tryptophan is absent from the CDR3, which likely points to a read error. The rearrangement uses TRBV6-5 and TRBJ1-6, with D unresolved. The CDR3 sequence is 13 residues long. Germline lookup yields CDR1 MNHEY and CDR2 SVGAGI. V was cut by 6 bases and J by 10 bases, with 13 bases left in between. The CDR3 region is CASSRTNGSPLHL. In DNA form, the CDR3 reads TGTGCCAGCAGCCGAACTAACGGATCACCCCTCCACCTT.

The chain joins TRBV19 to TRBJ1-1; D may be TRBD1 (5 bases). CDR3 length: 14 residues. The germline V and J ends were trimmed by 3 bases and 4 bases, with 12 bases remaining between them. Germline CDR1 and CDR2: LNHDA and SQIVND (reference sequence). In nucleotides, the CDR3 is TGTGCCAGTAGTATCCGGGACGGGGGCACTGAAGCTTTCTTT. This gives the protein CASSIRDGGTEAFF.

The V and J genes are TRBV27 and TRBJ2-7; TRBD2 is a possible D gene (6 bases). There are 16 residues in the CDR3. Germline V gene sequence: CDR1 MNHEY, CDR2 SMNVEV (reference sequence). V was shortened by 6 bases and J by 0 bases, with 18 bases between the two germline ends. CDR3 DNA sequence: TGTGCCAGCAGAAGTTTAGAGGGACTCCCCTCCTACGAGCAGTACTTC. Encoded protein: CASRSLEGLPSYEQYF.

This sequence joins TRBV6-1 and TRBJ2-1, with D perhaps TRBD1 (6 bases). Germline-derived CDR1 and CDR2 are MNHNS and SASEGT. Between the trimmed V and J ends, which lost 10 bases and 15 bases, there was a span of 22 bases. The CDR3 sequence is 12 residues long. The CDR3 DNA reads TGTGCCACCTGCCCTCAGACAGGCCCAAGGTTCTTC. Residues: CATCPQTGPRFF.

The count of this clone is one. The chain carries TRBV9 and TRBJ2-5; D is uncertain. Between the trimmed V and J ends, which lost 3 bases and 5 bases, there was a span of 5 bases. The CDR3 extends over 11 amino acids. Looked up from germline, CDR1 is SGDLS and CDR2 is YYNGEE. The DNA of the CDR3 is TGTGCCAGCAGCGCCTCCGAGACCCAGTACTTC. Translated, it gives CASSASETQYF.

This chain connects TRBV7-9 to TRBJ2-1; a weak D match, TRBD2 (5 bases). This CDR3 is built from 13 residues. V dropped 4 bases and J dropped 8 bases, with 12 bases sitting between them. CDR1 is SEHNR and CDR2 is FQNEAQ in the germline V gene (reference sequence). CDR3 nucleotides: TGTGCCAGCAGCTCCGGCTGGGAGTATGAGCAGTTCTTC. Protein: CASSSGWEYEQFF.

The rearrangement joins TRBV4-1 to TRBJ2-3, with D unclear. Trimming removed 1 base at V and 5 bases at J, with 7 bases between. The CDR3 is made up of 13 amino acids. Germline V CDR1 and CDR2: MGHRA, YSYEKL. The CDR3 here is CASSQGRGDTQYF. The CDR3 DNA follows: TGCGCCAGCAGCCAAGGACGAGGAGATACGCAGTATTTT.

The V gene is TRBV19, the J gene TRBJ2-7; 9 bases map to TRBD2. Germline V gives CDR1 LNHDA, CDR2 SQIVND (reference sequence). V was clipped by 3 bases and J by 4 bases; unmatched bases: 7. This CDR3 region has 15 residues. The CDR3 spells CASSIIGSGRYEQYF. Written as DNA, the CDR3 is TGTGCCAGTAGTATTATTGGTAGCGGGAGATACGAGCAGTACTTC.

The rearrangement joins TRBV30 to TRBJ1-5; 7 positions match TRBD1. Trimming cost V 2 bases and J 10 bases; bases outside gene matches: 11. Germline CDR1 and CDR2: GTSNPN and SVGIG (reference sequence). The CDR3 sequence is 14 residues long. CDR3 coding DNA: TGTGCCTGGAGTCTTGACAGGGTTAAGGCTCCCCAGCATTTT. This sequence encodes CAWSLDRVKAPQHF.

The chain recombines TRBV5-5 with TRBJ1-5; unclear D gene. Germline loops: CDR1 SGHKS, CDR2 YYEKEE (reference sequence). The germline V and J ends were trimmed by 0 bases and 6 bases, with 28 bases remaining between them. The CDR3 totals 20 residues. CDR3 sequence: CASSLAGRTGSALNGQPQHF. In DNA form, the CDR3 reads TGTGCCAGCAGCTTGGCCGGCCGAACCGGGAGCGCTCTGAATGGTCAGCCCCAGCATTTT. The variable domain in full, completed from reference TRBV5-5 and TRBJ1-5, reads DAGVTQSPTHLIKTRGQQVTLRCSPISGHKSVSWYQQVLGQGPQFIFQYYEKEERGRGNFPDRFSARQFPNYSSELNVNALLLGDSALYLCASSLAGRTGSALNGQPQHFGDGTRLSIL.

The chain carries TRBV4-3 and TRBJ1-3; 7 positions match TRBD1. Germline CDR1 LGHNA, CDR2 YSLEER. The CDR3 has 16 residues. J lost 0 bases, V lost 2 bases, and 4 bases had no gene match. The CDR3, as DNA: TGCGCCAGCAGCCAATGGACAGGCGGCTCTGGAAACACCATATATTTT. Translating it yields CASSQWTGGSGNTIYF.

J is TRBJ1-5 and V is TRBV7-9; a weak D match, TRBD1 (6 bases). Germline lookup yields CDR1 SEHNR and CDR2 FQNEAQ (reference sequence). The CDR3 spans 15 residues. Trimming cost V 1 base and J 2 bases, with 9 bases left between them. In DNA, the CDR3 is TGTGCCAGCAGCTTAGGGGGGCTAGGCAATCAGCCCCAGCATTTT. It is translated as CASSLGGLGNQPQHF.

The gene calls are TRBV18 and TRBJ2-3, with 16 bases aligning to TRBD2. Germline V gene lookup returns CDR1 KGHSH and CDR2 LQKENI. The CDR3 extends over 20 amino acids. V shed 3 bases and J 4 bases; nucleotides not matched to a gene: 13. The CDR3 DNA sequence: TGTGCCAGCTCACCTGATCCTCCGGGACTAGCGGGAGGGCCCGCAGATACGCAGTATTTT. It yields the protein CASSPDPPGLAGGPADTQYF.

The CDR3 DNA reads TGTGCCAGCAGTTCTCCCGGGAGCTCCTACAATGAGCAGTTCTTC. The encoded protein is CASSSPGSSYNEQFF. This sequence joins TRBV28 and TRBJ2-1, with D possibly being TRBD2 (6 bases). Per germline, CDR1 MDHEN and CDR2 SYDVKM. CDR3 length equals 15 residues. Trimming left V 4 bases short and J 0 bases short, with 10 bases between. Complete variable domain (other parts from reference TRBV28 and TRBJ2-1): DVKVTQSSRYLVKRTGEKVFLECVQDMDHENMFWYRQDPGLGLRLIYFSYDVKMKEKGDIPEGYSVSREKKERFSLILESASTNQTSMYLCASSSPGSSYNEQFFGPGTRLTVL.

CDR3 loop: CASSGGRAPGYTF. The CDR3, as DNA: TGTGCCAGCAGTGGGGGCCGAGCGCCGGGCTACACCTTC. J is TRBJ1-2 and V is TRBV28; a weak D match, TRBD1 (6 bases). V was pared by 5 bases and J by 8 bases, with 15 bases between. CDR3 size: 13 residues. In germline, CDR1 is MDHEN, CDR2 SYDVKM.

The J gene is TRBJ2-7, the V gene TRBV11-2; maybe TRBD1 (6 bases). This CDR3 spans 15 amino acids. CDR1 and CDR2 from the germline V gene are SGHAT and FQNNGV. The ends were cut back, 3 bases at V and 1 base at J, with 13 bases in the middle. The CDR3 DNA is TGTGCCAGCAGCTTCGTCCAGGGGAAATCCTACGAGCAGTACTTC. Encoded protein: CASSFVQGKSYEQYF.

CDR3 in DNA: TGTGCCATCAGTGAGGGACAGATCAGTACCTACGAGCAGTACTTC. Its protein is CAISEGQISTYEQYF. J is TRBJ2-5 and V is TRBV10-3; possibly TRBD1 for D (6 bases). Matching the DNA end better, TRBJ2-7 makes the J call doubtful. Per the germline V gene, CDR1 is ENHRY and CDR2 is SYGVKD. The CDR3 totals 15 residues.

The rearrangement links TRBV5-5 to TRBJ2-5; the match to TRBD1 covers 8 bases. The J call is in doubt because the DNA end fits TRBJ2-7 better. The CDR3 spans 14 residues. From germline, CDR1 is SGHKS and CDR2 YYEKEE (reference sequence). For the CDR3, the DNA is TGTGCCAGCAGCTTGGGGACAGGGCAGGACGAGCAGTACTTC. Its protein product is CASSLGTGQDEQYF.

This chain links TRBV28 with TRBJ1-2; D is uncertain. The V end was cut by 7 bases, the J end by 4 bases, with 13 bases between. CDR3 length: 13 amino acids. Germline lookup yields CDR1 MDHEN and CDR2 SYDVKM. In DNA form, the CDR3 reads TGTGCCAGCACAGTTTCCGCACCCTATGGCTACACCTTC. Its protein is CASTVSAPYGYTF.

The chain links TRBV9 to TRBJ2-5, with no clear D. CDR1 is SGDLS and CDR2 is YYNGEE in the germline V gene. V lost 0 bases and J 5 bases, leaving 8 bases between the germline ends. The CDR3 length is 13 residues. CDR3 sequence (DNA): TGTGCCAGCAGCGTAGGAGGCTGGGAGACCCAGTACTTC. Translating gives CASSVGGWETQYF.

This clone was picked up one time. The chain joins TRBV7-6 to TRBJ2-3; possibly TRBD2 for D (5 bases). V lost 6 bases to trimming and J lost 2 bases, with 12 bases between them. The CDR3 has 14 residues. The germline gives CDR1 SGHVS, CDR2 FNYEAQ. The CDR3 sequence: CASSNLADTDTQYF. CDR3 nucleotides: TGTGCCAGCAGTAACCTAGCCGACACAGATACGCAGTATTTT.

The V gene is TRBV9, the J gene TRBJ2-4; the D gene is possibly TRBD2 (6 bases). V lost 0 bases and J lost 1, with 14 bases in between. This CDR3 is built from 17 residues. Germline CDR1 is SGDLS and CDR2 is YYNGEE. CDR3 region: CASSVGLAAGAKNIQYF. CDR3 sequence (DNA): TGTGCCAGCAGCGTAGGGTTGGCGGCGGGGGCCAAAAACATTCAGTACTTC. Based on the CDR3 plus reference TRBV9 and TRBJ2-4, the full variable domain is DSGVTQTPKHLITATGQRVTLRCSPRSGDLSVYWYQQSLDQGLQFLIQYYNGEERAKGNILERFSAQQFPDLHSELNLSSLELGDSALYFCASSVGLAAGAKNIQYFGAGTRLSVL.